Reported below is one T cell receptor beta chain. Only in-frame clones appear in the TCRdb table, and some are missing; sequencing was by immunoSEQ multiplex PCR. Here the sample spans over 200,000 clones, about 86% being singletons. The data originate from a study of blood T cell repertoires in COVID-19. The V gene's germline CDR1 is LGHNA and CDR2 YNFKEQ. V lost 6 bases and J 3 bases, leaving 9 bases between the germline ends. The CDR3 spans 13 residues. The gene calls are TRBV4-2 and TRBJ2-1, with D possibly TRBD1 on 5 matching bases. The sequence derives from a woman aged 50 to 65 in a cohort exposed to, infected with or recovered from COVID-19 (not recorded which). What was sequenced was PBMCs or T cells enriched from blood (not recorded which). The CDR3 here is CASSSRDYNEQFF. The DNA for the CDR3 is TGTGCCAGCAGTTCCAGGGACTACAATGAGCAGTTCTTC.